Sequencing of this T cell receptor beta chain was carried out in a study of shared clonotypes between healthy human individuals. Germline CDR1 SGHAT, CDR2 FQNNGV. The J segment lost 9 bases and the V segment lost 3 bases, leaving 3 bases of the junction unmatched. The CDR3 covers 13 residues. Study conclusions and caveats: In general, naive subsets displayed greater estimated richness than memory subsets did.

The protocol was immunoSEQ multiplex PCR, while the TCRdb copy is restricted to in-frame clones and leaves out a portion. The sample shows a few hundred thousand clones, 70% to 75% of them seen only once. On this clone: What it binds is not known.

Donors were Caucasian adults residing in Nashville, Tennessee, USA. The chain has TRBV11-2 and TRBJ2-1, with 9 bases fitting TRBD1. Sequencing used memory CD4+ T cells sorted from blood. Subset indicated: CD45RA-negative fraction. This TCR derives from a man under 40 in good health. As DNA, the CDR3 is TGTGCCAGCAGCTTGGCGGGACAGGGTGAGCAGTTCTTC. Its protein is CASSLAGQGEQFF.